This T cell receptor (beta chain) comes out of a study of graft-versus-host responses after intestinal transplantation. The overall study: After anti-thymocyte globulin induction, recipients took tacrolimus and steroids for 3 to 4 years.

Germline V CDR1 and CDR2: MDHEN, SYDVKM. CDR3 size: 15 residues. The ends lost 4 bases at V and 5 bases at J; junction bases unmatched: 11. Concerning this clone itself: Its antigen is not known.

TCRdb keeps only in-frame clones here, not all; method: immunoSEQ multiplex PCR. The sample includes about 85,000 clones, around 80% seen only once; the top ten take roughly 0.83%. The sample here was unstimulated CD4+ T cells sorted from spleen or lymph node cells, taken before intestinal transplant. The chain has TRBV28 and TRBJ2-7, with 7 positions matching TRBD1. The receptor comes from a human donor who received an intestinal transplant. CDR3 residues: CASSSEGAPRNEQYF. CDR3 nucleotide sequence: TGTGCCAGCAGTTCCGAGGGGGCCCCTAGGAACGAGCAGTACTTC. The full variable domain, its missing parts supplied by reference TRBV28 and TRBJ2-7, is DVKVTQSSRYLVKRTGEKVFLECVQDMDHENMFWYRQDPGLGLRLIYFSYDVKMKEKGDIPEGYSVSREKKERFSLILESASTNQTSMYLCASSSEGAPRNEQYFGPGTRLTVT.